This TCR beta chain was obtained from a study of post-analysis software for immune sequencing data. cDNA libraries for TCR beta contained unique molecular identifiers. TCRdb reprocessed the PCR reads with MiXCR, giving one entry per CDR3 protein. This sample has approximately 260,000 distinct CDR3 sequences, with 35% to 45% found just once. Germline V gives CDR1 SNHLY, CDR2 FYNNEI. The CDR3 has 15 amino acids. V dropped 2 bases and J dropped 10 bases, with 19 bases sitting between them. The study, taken as a whole, reports: Patients used about 5 TRBV segments, including TRBV5-6, TRBV5-1 and TRBV20-1, more often than controls.

Points on this clonotype: Its specificity is unknown.

The receptor was derived from a girl aged 5-17 years with multiple sclerosis. This chain connects TRBV2 to TRBJ2-3; D is possibly TRBD2 (6 bases). Material for sequencing was blood. The CDR3: CASSEWASATEAQYF. CDR3 nucleotides: TGTGCCAGCAGTGAATGGGCTAGCGCCACAGAGGCGCAGTATTTT.